In this sample, the clone carrying this T cell receptor (beta chain) turned up many times. The antigen is undetermined. This entry is derived from a study of regulatory T cells in long-lasting Graves disease. Study-wide points: Tissue studied was limited to peripheral blood, excluding thyroid tissue.

The junction had 2 bases not matched to a gene; V was cut back by 1 base and J by 7 bases. The germline V gene encodes CDR1 LNHNV and CDR2 YYDKDF (reference sequence). This CDR3 is built from 14 residues. Relying on iRepertoire HTBI primers and Arm-PCR of CDR3 regions, the team built TCR beta libraries. TCRdb reanalysed the multiplex PCR reads using MiXCR and keeps one entry per CDR3 protein. The sample has approximately 350,000 distinct CDR3 sequences, 12% seen once. Time point given: newly diagnosed GD, antithyroid drugs for less than 3 months. Extracted RNA from PBMCs served as the source of the TCR library. In addition, the sample was reused for a study of T cells in Graves' hyperthyroidism and ophthalmopathy. As that report states: With a duration under 2 months, the hyperthyroidism was newly diagnosed in patients aged 18 to 65. A first-round RT-PCR of the TCR CDR3 used the HTBI primer set. A model of 13 V-J pairs discriminated ophthalmopathy from stable hyperthyroidism.

The sample in question was peripheral blood mononuclear cells (PBMCs), obtained at new diagnosis, from a patient treated with antithyroid drugs. The V call is TRBV15, the J call TRBJ2-1; 9 bases match TRBD1. This TCR was recovered from a woman aged 18-29 years with Graves disease. The CDR3 protein is CATSRVDRGNEQFF. The CDR3 nucleotides read TGTGCCACCAGCAGAGTGGACAGGGGAAATGAGCAGTTCTTC.